This TCR beta chain derives from a study of T cells in narcolepsy. Method: immunoSEQ multiplex PCR; TCRdb's copy keeps in-frame clones and lacks some. Altogether about 29,000 clones are present, over 75% being singletons, with the ten largest covering more than 0.75%. The V gene's germline CDR1 is SGHNT and CDR2 YENEEA. The CDR3 contains 14 residues. Trimming removed 1 base from V and 4 bases from J, with 9 bases in between. The source of this sequence is a human donor in good health. Sequenced material: memory (CD45RA-) CD4+ T cells from blood. The chain links TRBV11-3 to TRBJ2-3; possibly TRBD1 for D (6 bases). DNA of the CDR3: TGTGCCAGCAGCTTAGCCAGGGGCGCAGATACGCAGTATTTT. Residues: CASSLARGADTQYF.